What follows are 13 T cell receptor beta chains derived from one specimen sequenced in a study of blood T cell repertoires in COVID-19 (dated by TCRdb to 2018 to 2021). The library was generated by the immunoSEQ multiplex PCR assay. TCRdb took over this immuneACCESS table, retaining in-frame rearrangements with V and J assigned. Such tables are incomplete; in checked studies, under half of the missing clones stem from an unresolved V gene, and the remainder is unexplained. The sample contains fewer than 400,000 clones, 89% of them found a single time. The ten top clones hold about 1.7% of the sample. The sequenced sample was peripheral blood. The receptors were sampled from a woman aged 25 to 39 with COVID-19, enrolled during active disease.

The genes are TRBV7-2 and TRBJ1-2; D call uncertain. With 1 base removed from V and 8 bases from J, the gap between germline ends came to 8 bases. Germline CDR1 SGHTA, CDR2 FQGNSA. The CDR3 sequence is 12 residues long. The CDR3 nucleotides are TGTGCCAGCAGCTTAGGGCGGATAGGCTACACCTTC. Translated: CASSLGRIGYTF.

In nucleotides, the CDR3 is TGTGCCAGCAAAGGGGGGACAGGGGAATTCTATGGCTACACCTTC. As protein: CASKGGTGEFYGYTF. J is TRBJ1-2 and V is TRBV6-5; TRBD1 aligns across 10 bases. This CDR3 comprises 15 residues. CDR1 and CDR2 (germline): MNHEY, SVGAGI. V trimming: 7 bases; J trimming: 4 bases; junction bases outside the gene matches: 9.

The genes are TRBV18 and TRBJ2-2; tentative D call: TRBD2 (5 bases). Between the trimmed V and J ends, which lost 3 bases and 3 bases, there was a span of 14 bases. Germline V gene lookup returns CDR1 KGHSH and CDR2 LQKENI. There are 16 residues in the CDR3. The CDR3 loop is CASSPAVRADTGELFF. The CDR3 DNA is TGTGCCAGCTCACCCGCCGTGCGGGCGGACACCGGGGAGCTGTTTTTT.

The table lists this clone with a count of one. The chain employs TRBV4-2 and TRBJ2-3; D is unresolved. Trimming took 3 bases from V and 5 from J, leaving 6 bases between them. The CDR3 has 12 amino acids. CDR1 and CDR2 from the germline V gene are LGHNA and YNFKEQ. The CDR3 protein is CASSQSEDTQYF. In nucleotides, the CDR3 is TGTGCCAGCAGCCAGTCAGAAGATACGCAGTATTTT.

The rearrangement joins TRBV20-1 to TRBJ2-1, with 8 bases fitting TRBD2. Germline trimming cut 3 bases from V and 7 bases from J; bases unmatched to any gene: 8. This CDR3 spans 14 amino acids. Germline V CDR1 and CDR2: DFQATT, SNEGSKA (reference sequence). The DNA of the CDR3 is TGCAGTGCTAGTCGTAGCGGGGTGATGAATGAGCAGTTCTTC. Translation: CSASRSGVMNEQFF.

V and J are TRBV7-6 and TRBJ2-5; 12 bases map to TRBD1. Germline CDR1 is SGHVS and CDR2 is FNYEAQ. The CDR3 totals 16 residues. V was pared by 5 bases and J by 5 bases, with 9 bases of the junction left unmatched. DNA of the CDR3: TGTGCCAGCAGCATATACCGGGACAGGGGGCTGGAGACCCAGTACTTC. It codes for CASSIYRDRGLETQYF.

The rearrangement uses TRBV30 and TRBJ1-4; D gene uncertain. V was clipped by 5 bases and J by 0 bases, with 16 bases between them. The CDR3 extends over 16 amino acids. CDR1 GTSNPN and CDR2 SVGIG come from the germline V gene (reference sequence). The DNA for the CDR3 is TGTGCCTGGCCCCCCGGGTCGTGTACAACTAATGAAAAACTGTTTTTT. This encodes CAWPPGSCTTNEKLFF.

The V and J genes are TRBV19 and TRBJ1-2, with 8 nucleotides matching TRBD1. Looked up from germline, CDR1 is LNHDA and CDR2 is SQIVND (reference sequence). The CDR3 length is 14 residues. V lost 4 bases, J lost 5 bases, and 6 bases stayed unmatched. CDR3: CASSTSGQDYGYTF. CDR3 bases: TGTGCCAGTAGTACTTCGGGACAGGATTATGGCTACACCTTC.

This clone was observed a handful of times. Other nucleotide sequences in the sample specify the same CDR3. The V gene is TRBV18, the J gene TRBJ2-7, with D possibly TRBD1 on 7 matching bases. The germline V gene has CDR1 KGHSH and CDR2 LQKENI. This CDR3 has 12 residues. The V end was cut by 6 bases, the J end by 4 bases, with 10 bases between. Here the CDR3 reads CASSPGGYEQYV. CDR3 in DNA: TGTGCCAGCTCCCCAGGGGGGTACGAGCAGTACGTC.

The V gene is TRBV6-4, the J gene TRBJ2-1; D is perhaps TRBD2 (5 bases). CDR3 length equals 14 residues. V lost 0 bases to trimming and J lost 6 bases, with 9 bases between them. Germline CDR1 reads MRHNA; CDR2 reads SNTAGT. The DNA for the CDR3 is TGTGCCAGCAGTGACTCCGAAGAGGGCAATGAGCAGTTCTTC. Protein: CASSDSEEGNEQFF.

The V call is TRBV9, the J call TRBJ1-6; 7 bases fit TRBD1. CDR3 length: 16 amino acids. Germline CDR1 reads SGDLS; CDR2 reads YYNGEE. V lost 0 bases, J lost 7 bases, and 7 bases stayed unmatched. The CDR3 coding sequence is TGTGCCAGCAGCGTAGATCCCGGGACAGTGAATTCACCCCTCCACTTT. Translation: CASSVDPGTVNSPLHF.

This rearrangement joins TRBV4-1 to TRBJ1-2; D gene unclear. Trimming cost V 4 bases and J 5 bases, with 14 bases left between them. The CDR3 totals 14 residues. CDR1 MGHRA and CDR2 YSYEKL come from the germline V gene. The CDR3 reads CASSPREATYGYTF. In DNA, the CDR3 is TGCGCCAGCAGCCCCCGGGAGGCAACGTATGGCTACACCTTC.

The chain uses TRBV6-5 and TRBJ2-7; D uncertain. The CDR3 is made up of 13 amino acids. V was trimmed by 10 bases and J by 1 base, leaving 14 bases between them. Germline V gives CDR1 MNHEY, CDR2 SVGAGI. This CDR3 reads CATRTSGSYEQYF. The DNA of the CDR3 is TGTGCCACTAGAACCTCGGGTTCCTACGAGCAGTACTTC.